These T cell receptor beta chains were read from a single sample in a study of post-analysis software for immune sequencing data. TCRdb re-derived calls from the PCR reads in MiXCR, one entry per CDR3 protein. The data show over 250,000 distinct CDR3 sequences, 36% seen once. Sequenced input: blood. The receptors originated from a girl under 18 with multiple sclerosis. CDR3s include the opening cysteine and the closing phenylalanine or tryptophan. The D gene is left open where the match is weak. The size entry is marked missing in some rows and otherwise reads once, few, many or a size class.

j_call v_call clone_size d_call cdr3_length cdr3_nt cdr3_aa
TRBJ1-1 TRBV15 . . 16 TGTGCCACCAGCAGGGGGTGGACAGTGGCGGGTGGTGAAGCTTTCTTT CATSRGWTVAGGEAFF
TRBJ1-1 TRBV20-1 few . 15 TGCAGTGCTCGGGGGGGGGTAGAGCGGAACACTGAAGCTTTCTTT CSARGGVERNTEAFF
TRBJ1-5 TRBV3-1 few . 14 TGTGCCAGCAGCCAAGGACAGAGTTGGGAGCCCCAGCATTTT CASSQGQSWEPQHF
TRBJ1-1 TRBV7-9 . . 15 TGTGCCAGCAGCCGAACCCCCACAGGGACCACTGAAGCTTTCTTT CASSRTPTGTTEAFF
TRBJ2-3 TRBV3-1 many . 13 TGTGCCAGCAGCCAAGTGGTCACAGATACGCAGTATTTT CASSQVVTDTQYF
TRBJ2-5 TRBV2 few TRBD1 14 TGTGCCAGCAATAGGGACAGGTCCGAAGAGACCCAGTACTTC CASNRDRSEETQYF
TRBJ1-2 TRBV27 many TRBD1 14 TGTGCCAGCAGTCCGGGACAGGCCGACTATGGCTACACCTTC CASSPGQADYGYTF
TRBJ2-7 TRBV28 . . 16 TGTGCCAGCATGCCCCCACAGGGAGCGACGCGCTACGAGCAGTACTTC CASMPPQGATRYEQYF
TRBJ1-1 TRBV6-1 . . 13 TGTGCCAGCAGTGAATGGGGGGATACTGAAGCTTTCTTT CASSEWGDTEAFF
TRBJ2-3 TRBV6-6 . TRBD2 12 TGTGCGACGGGACTAGCCGGCGATACGCAGTATTTT CATGLAGDTQYF
TRBJ2-7 TRBV7-2 . . 13 TGTGCCAGCAGCTTAGTTCCCATCTACGAGCAGTACTTC CASSLVPIYEQYF
TRBJ2-2 TRBV20-1 . . 13 TGCAGTGCTAGCTACGGGGAAACCGGGGAGCTGTTTTTT CSASYGETGELFF
TRBJ2-1 TRBV2 . TRBD1 15 TGTGCCAGCAGGGGGACAGGATGGTCATGCAATGAGCAGTTCTTC CASRGTGWSCNEQFF
TRBJ2-1 TRBV12-3/TRBV12-4 many . 14 TGTGCCAGCACTTTGAACCCCCTTGGGGGCCTGCAGTTCTTC CASTLNPLGGLQFF
TRBJ1-1 TRBV13 . . 12 TGTGCCAGCAGCTCATCGCTCACTGAAGCTTTCTTT CASSSSLTEAFF
TRBJ2-3 TRBV7-2 . TRBD2 17 TGTGCCAGCAGCCATAGGACTAGCGGGAGGGCCACAGATACGCAGTATTTT CASSHRTSGRATDTQYF
TRBJ2-1 TRBV5-4 few TRBD2 16 TGTGCCAGCAGCTTGGACGGCGGGAGCTCCTACAATGAGCAGTTCTTC CASSLDGGSSYNEQFF
TRBJ1-2 TRBV29-1 many . 13 TGCAGCGCCTCAGTGGCCCAAACCTATGGCTACACCTTC CSASVAQTYGYTF
TRBJ2-1 TRBV3-1 . . 13 TGTGCCAGCAGCTTTAACTGGGGGGATGAGCAGTTCTTC CASSFNWGDEQFF
TRBJ2-3 TRBV27 few TRBD2 14 TGTGCCAGCTCCCTAGCGGGAGGACAAGATACGCAGTATTTT CASSLAGGQDTQYF
TRBJ2-7 TRBV5-1 . TRBD2 16 TGCGCCAGCAGTCAGGGAGGGGCAAAACCCATCTACGAGCAGTACTTC CASSQGGAKPIYEQYF
TRBJ1-2 TRBV12-3/TRBV12-4 few . 14 TGTGCCAGCAGTTGGGCAGGGAATAACTATGGCTACACCTTC CASSWAGNNYGYTF
TRBJ1-6 TRBV7-2 . TRBD1 15 TGTGCCGGCAGCTTAGATACAGGGGGGGATTCACCCCTCCACTTT CAGSLDTGGDSPLHF
TRBJ2-1 TRBV7-2 many TRBD2 15 TGTGCCAGCAGCCACCGGCCCCGGACTAGCAATGAGCAGTTCTTC CASSHRPRTSNEQFF
TRBJ2-1 TRBV7-9 . . 16 TGTGCCAGCAGCCCCCGTGGGGCGGGTGCCTACAATGAGCAGTTCTTC CASSPRGAGAYNEQFF
TRBJ1-4 TRBV12-3/TRBV12-4 . TRBD1 16 TGTGCCAGCAGTTTAGGACGAGGGGGCACTAATGAAAAACTGTTTTTT CASSLGRGGTNEKLFF
TRBJ2-7 TRBV10-3 . . 13 TGTGCCATCAGTGATCGGGGACTCGGCGAGCAGTACTTC CAISDRGLGEQYF
TRBJ2-3 TRBV4-2 many . 14 TGTGCCAGCAGCCCTGACCCGAGCACAGATACGCAGTATTTT CASSPDPSTDTQYF
TRBJ1-5 TRBV7-9 many TRBD1 16 TGTGCCAGCAGCCTGTACAGGGGAAGTGGCAATCAGCCCCAGCATTTT CASSLYRGSGNQPQHF
TRBJ2-1 TRBV29-1 . TRBD1 14 TGCAGCGTCCGGGACAGGGTGGTTCGGGATGAGCAGTTCTTC CSVRDRVVRDEQFF
TRBJ1-2 TRBV6-1 many . 14 TGTGCCAGCAGTGAAGGGGGTGGCTCTGGGGGCTACACCTTC CASSEGGGSGGYTF
TRBJ2-3 TRBV2 . TRBD2 17 TGTGCCAGCAGTTCCCCGGTCCGCGGGGGGTCCACAGATACGCAGTATTTT CASSSPVRGGSTDTQYF
TRBJ2-3 TRBV20-1 many TRBD2 15 TGCAGTGCGCCCTTAACGGGGGGATTCACAGATACGCAGTATTTT CSAPLTGGFTDTQYF
TRBJ1-1 TRBV3-1 few . 13 TGTGCCAGCAGCCAAGGCGGGGACACTGAAGCTTTCTTT CASSQGGDTEAFF
TRBJ1-1 TRBV14 . . 11 TGTGCCAGCAGCCAATATTGGGAGGCTTTCTTT CASSQYWEAFF
TRBJ2-5 TRBV24-1 many TRBD2 15 TGTGCCACCAGTGAGTGGCGGGGGGTCCAAGAGACCCAGTACTTC CATSEWRGVQETQYF
TRBJ1-2 TRBV12-3/TRBV12-4 many . 12 TGTGCCAGCACCCGAGCCAACTATGGCTACACCTTC CASTRANYGYTF
TRBJ2-1 TRBV14 . . 17 TGTGCCAGCAGCCAACCCGGAGGGGGGCGAATCTACAATGAGCAGTTCTTC CASSQPGGGRIYNEQFF
TRBJ2-3 TRBV20-1 many TRBD2 16 TGCAGTGCTAGAGAGATAGCGGGAGAAGCAATGGATACGCAGTATTTT CSAREIAGEAMDTQYF
TRBJ2-7 TRBV7-9 few . 12 TGTGCCAGCAGCCCTCTCTCCGCCGAGCAGTACTTC CASSPLSAEQYF
TRBJ2-4 TRBV5-1 . TRBD2 13 TGCGCCAGCAGCTTGGGACTAGCGGGTATTCAGTACTTC CASSLGLAGIQYF
TRBJ2-1 TRBV10-3 many TRBD1 16 TGTGCCATCTCGGATCCGACAGGGGGCTCGGACAATGAGCAGTTCTTC CAISDPTGGSDNEQFF
TRBJ1-2 TRBV5-1 many . 12 TGCGCCAGCAGAGGGGGATGCTATGGCTACACCTTC CASRGGCYGYTF
TRBJ1-2 TRBV29-1 many . 11 TGCAGCGTTGAGACCAGGGGTGGCTACACCTTC CSVETRGGYTF
TRBJ1-1 TRBV6-5 . . 15 TGTGCCAGCAGCTCCATCGTCCCGGGAGACACTGAAGCTTTCTTT CASSSIVPGDTEAFF
TRBJ1-2 TRBV9 many . 13 TGTGCCAGCAGCGGGGGGGCCCTATATGGCTACACCTTC CASSGGALYGYTF
TRBJ2-2 TRBV7-8 once . 13 TGTGCCAGCAGCCGAAAATTTGCCGGGGAGCGGTTTTTT CASSRKFAGERFF
TRBJ2-5 TRBV6-6 many TRBD2 15 TGTGCCAGCAGACGGACTAGCGGGCGAGGGGAGACCCAGTACTTC CASRRTSGRGETQYF
TRBJ1-6 TRBV15 . . 13 TGTGCCACCAGCAGAGATACCAATTCACCCCTCCACTTT CATSRDTNSPLHF
TRBJ1-6 TRBV10-3 . . 13 TGTGCCATCAGGACTCAGGTGGATTCACCCCTCCACTTT CAIRTQVDSPLHF
TRBJ2-1 TRBV2 many . 15 TGTGCCAGCAGTGGGGTTCTAAGCTCCTACAATGAGCAGTTCTTC CASSGVLSSYNEQFF
TRBJ2-5 TRBV5-1 many TRBD1 15 TGCGCCAGCAGCTTCTACGGGACAGGGGGGGAGACCCAGTACTTC CASSFYGTGGETQYF
TRBJ1-5 TRBV7-8 . TRBD1 17 TGTGCCAGCAGCTTAGGTGTCATAACAGGGGAAAATCAGCCCCAGCATTTT CASSLGVITGENQPQHF
TRBJ2-2 TRBV14 . TRBD2 15 TGTGCCAGCAGCCAGGGGGGGAGCTACACCGGGGAGCTGTTTTTT CASSQGGSYTGELFF